This T cell receptor beta chain was retrieved from a study of T cells after yellow fever vaccination. The CDR3 has 15 residues. Deletions cut 0 bases from V and 0 bases from J, with 9 bases between. Per germline, CDR1 SGHRS and CDR2 YFSETQ. Study results and limitations: Only a minor proportion of clonotypes was detected across both CD4 and CD8 compartments. Post-booster repertoires again held most primary-vaccination clones (about 96% CD4, 80% to 90% CD8).

5'RACE template switching added a universal primer site and UMIs to TCR cDNA. One entry per CDR3 protein results from TCRdb running MiXCR on the 5' RACE reads. Of 340,000 or so distinct CDR3 sequences listed, under 15% are singletons. This clonotype appeared a few times. The antigen remains undetermined. This chain joins TRBV5-1 and TRBJ1-1; unclear D gene. Sequencing was performed on CD4+ T cells sorted from PBMCs, taken 15 days after the yellow fever booster vaccination. This TCR came from a man between 18 and 29 years old who received the YFV17D yellow fever vaccine. The CDR3 DNA is TGCGCCAGCAGCTTGGCGGGAGCTATGAACACTGAAGCTTTCTTT. This gives the protein CASSLAGAMNTEAFF.